The 15 T cell receptor beta chains given below trace back to one sample, sequenced in a study of T cells after yellow fever vaccination. TCRdb called the 5' RACE reads again in MiXCR, with one record for every CDR3 protein. The sample has about 580,000 distinct CDR3 sequences; less than 20% are singletons. This specimen was PBMCs, taken around 5 days after the first yellow fever vaccination. The source is a man in his late teens or twenties who received the YFV17D yellow fever vaccine.

In its sample, this clonotype was seen a few times. The chain is built from TRBV4-2 and TRBJ2-1; D is unresolved. CDR1 and CDR2 (germline): LGHNA, YNFKEQ. This CDR3 comprises 17 residues. Between the trimmed V and J ends, which lost 0 bases and 0 bases, there was a span of 12 bases. CDR3 amino acids: CASSQDYSASSYNEQFF. CDR3 nucleotide sequence: TGTGCCAGCAGCCAAGATTACAGTGCCAGCTCCTACAATGAGCAGTTCTTC.

V gene TRBV20-1 combines with J gene TRBJ1-1; D is unclear. Germline CDR1 reads DFQATT; CDR2 reads SNEGSKA (reference sequence). This CDR3 has 13 residues. With 0 bases removed from V and 4 bases from J, the gap between germline ends came to 9 bases. CDR3 region: CSARDSRSTEAFF. The CDR3 nucleotides read TGCAGTGCTAGAGATAGTAGGAGCACTGAAGCTTTCTTT.

This clonotype turned up a few times. The chain carries TRBV4-2 and TRBJ1-4, with D hard to call. Trimming pared 3 bases from V and 0 bases from J, leaving 11 bases between. CDR1 is LGHNA and CDR2 is YNFKEQ in the germline V gene. CDR3 length: 16 amino acids. Here the CDR3 reads CASSHRVRATNEKLFF. The CDR3 DNA reads TGTGCCAGCAGCCACCGTGTCAGAGCAACTAATGAAAAACTGTTTTTT.

The table lists this clonotype with a few counts. The V and J genes are TRBV10-3 and TRBJ2-3; D may be TRBD1 or TRBD2 (6 bases each). The CDR3 consists of 16 residues. Germline V CDR1 and CDR2: ENHRY, SYGVKD. V dropped 3 bases and J dropped 2 bases, with 15 bases sitting between them. CDR3 protein: CAISEQGGGDTDTQYF. In DNA, the CDR3 is TGTGCCATCAGTGAACAGGGAGGAGGGGACACAGATACGCAGTATTTT.

The chain joins TRBV5-5 to TRBJ2-1, with 9 bases aligning to TRBD1. V lost 3 bases and J lost 7; bases outside the gene matches: 17. The CDR3 is made up of 18 amino acids. Per germline, CDR1 SGHKS and CDR2 YYEKEE (reference sequence). This CDR3 is CASSWNRDRVTSLNEQFF. DNA for the CDR3: TGTGCCAGCAGCTGGAACCGGGACAGGGTAACTTCTCTTAATGAGCAGTTCTTC.

The rearrangement uses TRBV6-2 or TRBV6-3 and TRBJ2-5; D not certain. Germline V CDR1 and CDR2: MNHEY, SVGEGT. This CDR3 spans 12 amino acids. V dropped 4 bases and J dropped 7 bases, with 10 bases sitting between them. The CDR3 DNA follows: TGTGCCAGCAGTTCCCGCTTGGGGACCCAGTACTTC. Its protein is CASSSRLGTQYF.

This clonotype came up a few times. The V gene is TRBV12-3 or TRBV12-4, the J gene TRBJ1-2; a weak D match, TRBD1 (6 bases). The ends were cut back, 5 bases at V and 5 bases at J, with 18 bases in the middle. The CDR3 totals 15 residues. The CDR3 reads CASSLLGTRGYGYTF. The CDR3 coding sequence is TGTGCCAGCAGTCTGCTAGGGACACGAGGGTATGGCTACACCTTC.

The chain couples TRBV5-4 to TRBJ1-2; a weak D match, TRBD1 (6 bases). Germline CDR1 is SGHNT and CDR2 is YYREEE (reference sequence). The CDR3 runs to 15 residues. V lost 4 bases and J 6 bases, leaving 19 bases between the germline ends. The CDR3 protein is CASSRWGAPGNGYTF. The CDR3 region has the DNA TGTGCCAGCAGCAGGTGGGGGGCGCCAGGAAATGGCTACACCTTC.

This clonotype was found a few times. This rearrangement joins TRBV11-2 to TRBJ2-5; 9 positions agree with TRBD2. After removal of 5 bases from V and 1 base from J, the junction contained 8 bases not matched to a gene. Germline V gene lookup returns CDR1 SGHAT and CDR2 FQNNGV. The CDR3 consists of 16 residues. The CDR3 DNA sequence: TGTGCCAGCAGCCGCGGGAGCGGGGGGCCCCAAGAGACCCAGTACTTC. Protein: CASSRGSGGPQETQYF. Full variable domain (missing parts from reference TRBV11-2 and TRBJ2-5): EAGVAQSPRYKIIEKRQSVAFWCNPISGHATLYWYQQILGQGPKLLIQFQNNGVVDDSQLPKDRFSAERLKGVDSTLKIQPAKLEDSAVYLCASSRGSGGPQETQYFGPGTRLLVL.

The chain carries TRBV5-1 and TRBJ2-3; 7 bases are a match to TRBD1. From germline, CDR1 is SGHRS and CDR2 YFSETQ. The CDR3 is 15 residues long. V lost 4 bases to trimming and J lost 2 bases; unmatched junction nucleotides: 7. The CDR3 DNA reads as TGCGCCAGCAGCCTGACAAGGGGGCCCACAGATACGCAGTATTTT. This gives the protein CASSLTRGPTDTQYF.

In this sample, this clonotype turned up many times. The chain employs TRBV13 and TRBJ2-7, with D unresolved. Looked up from germline, CDR1 is PRHDT and CDR2 is FYEKMQ (reference sequence). The V end was cut by 1 base, the J end by 1 base, with 5 bases between. This CDR3 region has 13 residues. The CDR3 region has the DNA TGTGCCAGCAGCTTAGAGGGATCCTACGAGCAGTACTTC. As protein: CASSLEGSYEQYF.

This clonotype has at least ten counts. This sequence joins TRBV5-1 and TRBJ2-2; 8 bases line up with TRBD1. Germline V gene sequence: CDR1 SGHRS, CDR2 YFSETQ. The ends lost 0 bases at V and 1 base at J; junction bases unmatched: 2. The CDR3 contains 16 residues. CDR3 protein: CASSLAGQGNTGELFF. In nucleotides, the CDR3 is TGCGCCAGCAGCTTGGCCGGACAGGGGAACACCGGGGAGCTGTTTTTT.

The table lists this clonotype with a few counts. This chain links TRBV29-1 with TRBJ1-5; D unresolved. The length of the CDR3 is 14 residues. Germline-derived CDR1 and CDR2 are SQVTM and ANQGSEA. V lost 5 bases to trimming and J lost 4 bases, with 15 bases between them. The CDR3 DNA is TGCAGCGTTTCTGTGACGGACCCAAATCAGCCCCAGCATTTT. Its translation is CSVSVTDPNQPQHF.

This clonotype was observed a handful of times. The rearrangement joins TRBV20-1 to TRBJ2-3; D is ambiguous. CDR3 length: 13 amino acids. V lost 3 bases, J lost 3 bases, and 10 bases lay in between. The germline gives CDR1 DFQATT, CDR2 SNEGSKA (reference sequence). CDR3 sequence (DNA): TGCAGTGCTAGCCATGCCGTAACAGATACGCAGTATTTT. It codes for CSASHAVTDTQYF.

There are a few counts of this clonotype. The V and J genes are TRBV2 and TRBJ2-5; D unclear. Trimming removed 8 bases from V and 5 bases from J, with 15 bases in between. Per the germline V gene, CDR1 is SNHLY and CDR2 is FYNNEI. The CDR3 totals 13 residues. The DNA of the CDR3 is TGTGCCAGCGGAAGGGTCAGCCCCGAGACCCAGTACTTC. It yields the protein CASGRVSPETQYF. Using reference TRBV2 and TRBJ2-5 for the parts outside the CDR3, the full variable domain is EPEVTQTPSHQVTQMGQEVILRCVPISNHLYFYWYRQILGQKVEFLVSFYNNEISEKSEIFDDQFSVERPDGSNFTLKIRSTKLEDSAMYFCASGRVSPETQYFGPGTRLLVL.